A single TCR beta chain is shown here with its context. No antigen is known for it. No clone much larger than this one lies a single base away; base qualities are absent. The source of the sample is a study of OX40 agonist ivuxolimab in advanced cancers. About the investigation overall: Ivuxolimab was a fully human IgG2 agonistic monoclonal antibody targeting the costimulatory receptor OX40 (CD134). Intravenous ivuxolimab was administered to patients every 2 weeks at six dose levels: 0.01, 0.1, 0.3, 1.5, 3 and 10 mg/kg. Among the 52 dose-escalation patients, some 19 had hepatocellular carcinoma, roughly 15 melanoma, 9 renal cell carcinoma and 9 head and neck cancer. In the dose-escalation cohort, approximately 80% of patients were male, and the mean age was 60 years with a range of about 20 to 90. Patients were allowed to have had prior anti-PD-1, anti-PD-L1 or anti-CTLA-4 therapy, and roughly 40% of the dose-escalation patients had been treated with checkpoint inhibitors. Partial responses were achieved by three dose-escalation patients, of whom one had hepatocellular carcinoma and two had cutaneous melanoma. Peripheral TCRbeta sequencing aimed to test whether ivuxolimab altered TCR sequence diversity and caused clonal T-cell expansion. The paper reports the monotherapy dose-escalation portion (N = 52 patients) of the phase I ivuxolimab trial.

The CDR3 contains 13 residues, cysteine and phenylalanine counted. Just the 39-base CDR3 DNA is kept, in frame starting at base 1. CDR1 and CDR2, looked up from the germline V gene, are MNHNS and SASEGT. From V the trimming removes 7 bases and from J it removes 4 bases, while the gene matches leave 5 bases of the junction unaccounted for. The trial excluded patients who had a history of autoimmune disease or who were on systemic immunosuppression. Peripheral blood for TCR sequencing was drawn from every dose cohort at baseline, at cycle 4 day 1 and at cycle 7 day 1. Samples came from an open-label, multicenter, first-in-human phase I dose-escalation trial of ivuxolimab. Adults with locally advanced or metastatic melanoma, renal cell, hepatocellular, or head and neck squamous cell carcinoma were enrolled in the trial. Before TCR sequencing, CD4+ T cells and CD8+ T cells from peripheral blood were sorted into separate populations.

Genomic DNA was extracted from sorted cells for sequencing of the TCRbeta CDR3 region. TCRbeta CDR3 regions were sequenced using the immunoSEQ Assay. TCRdb retrieved this table from immuneACCESS and kept in-frame rearrangements only. Not all clones are present; in checked studies, unresolved V genes account for under half, and no reason is known for the remainder. The sample data list about 35,000 clones, and around 80% of these were observed just once. The top ten hold roughly 15% of the sample. Findings and caveats that apply to the study as a whole: At doses of 0.1 to 3.0 mg/kg, clonal expansion of both CD4+ and CD8+ blood T cells was observed from baseline to week 6. Partial responders in the 0.1-3.0 mg/kg groups had among the lowest normalized peripheral clonal expansion, especially among CD8+ T cells. Low levels of normalized T-cell clonal expansion were also seen in some patients who did not respond. After ivuxolimab, more expanded clones were found on average in CD8+ T cells than in CD4+ T cells. Antigen specificity was not determined for the clonally expanded peripheral T cells.

The V and J genes are TRBV6-1 and TRBJ1-2; 8 bases in the junction line up with TRBD1. This TCR came from an adult with an advanced solid tumor such as melanoma, head and neck, liver or kidney cancer. Specimen: CD4+ or CD8+ T cells sorted from blood, collected in a trial of the OX40 agonist ivuxolimab. The sequenced DNA is TGTGCCAGCAAGACAGGGGCCATCTATGGCTACACCTTC. Its protein product is CASKTGAIYGYTF.